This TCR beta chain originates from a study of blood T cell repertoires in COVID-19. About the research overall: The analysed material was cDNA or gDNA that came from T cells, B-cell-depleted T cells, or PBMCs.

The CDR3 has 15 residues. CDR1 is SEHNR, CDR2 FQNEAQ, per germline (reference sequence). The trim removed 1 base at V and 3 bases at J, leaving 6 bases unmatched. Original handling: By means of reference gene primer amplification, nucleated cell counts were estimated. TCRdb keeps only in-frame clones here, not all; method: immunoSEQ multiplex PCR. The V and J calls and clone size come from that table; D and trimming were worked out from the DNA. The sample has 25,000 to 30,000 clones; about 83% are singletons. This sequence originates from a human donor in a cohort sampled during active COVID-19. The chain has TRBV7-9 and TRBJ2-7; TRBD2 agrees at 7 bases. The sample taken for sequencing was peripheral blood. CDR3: CASSLGAAGYYEQYF. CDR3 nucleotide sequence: TGTGCCAGCAGCTTAGGAGCAGCGGGGTACTACGAGCAGTACTTC.